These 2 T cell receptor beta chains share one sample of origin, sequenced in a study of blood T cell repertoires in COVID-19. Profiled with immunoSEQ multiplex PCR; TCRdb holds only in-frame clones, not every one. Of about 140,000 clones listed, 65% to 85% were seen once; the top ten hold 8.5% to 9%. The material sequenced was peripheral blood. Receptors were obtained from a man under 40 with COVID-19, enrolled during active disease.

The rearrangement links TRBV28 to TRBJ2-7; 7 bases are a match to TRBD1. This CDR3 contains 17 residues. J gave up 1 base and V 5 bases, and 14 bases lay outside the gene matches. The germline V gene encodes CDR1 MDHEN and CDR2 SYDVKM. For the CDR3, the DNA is TGTGCCAGCAGTCCCCGATTCTTCGACAGGGCGTCCTACGAGCAGTACTTC. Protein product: CASSPRFFDRASYEQYF.

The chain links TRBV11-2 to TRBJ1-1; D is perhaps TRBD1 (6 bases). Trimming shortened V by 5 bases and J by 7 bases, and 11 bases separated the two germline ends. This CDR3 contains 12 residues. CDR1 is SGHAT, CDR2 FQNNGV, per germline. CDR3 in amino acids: CASSRTGLEAFF. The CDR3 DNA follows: TGTGCCAGCAGCCGCACAGGGCTTGAAGCTTTCTTT.